Following are 30 T cell receptor beta chains from one sample sequenced in a study of human CD8 memory T cell subsets. Libraries for TCR beta were constructed using UMI-labeled 5' RACE. TCRdb re-called the 5' RACE reads, yielding one record per CDR3 amino acid sequence without DNA. The record lists around 20,000 distinct CDR3 sequences, of which the ten most abundant hold about 5%. Input material: CD8+ T cells from PBMCs. These receptors originate from a human donor in good health.

This sequence joins TRBV15 and TRBJ2-7; the D gene TCRdb calls, TRBD1, cannot be checked with no DNA. The CDR3 loop spans 16 amino acids. From germline, CDR1 is LNHNV and CDR2 YYDKDF (reference sequence). The CDR3 sequence is CATSYEPTGGRNEQYF.

V usage is TRBV19 and J usage is TRBJ2-1; lacking DNA, the TRBD2 call made by TCRdb goes unchecked. Germline loops: CDR1 LNHDA, CDR2 SQIVND (reference sequence). The CDR3 is 13 residues long. CDR3 sequence: CASSIGAGNEQFF.

This chain joins TRBV13 and TRBJ2-7; there is no DNA to check the TCRdb D call of TRBD1. CDR3 length: 15 amino acids. The germline CDR1 and CDR2 sequences are PRHDT and FYEKMQ (reference sequence). The CDR3 sequence: CASSLGVGGAYEQYF.

V usage is TRBV7-2 and J usage is TRBJ2-7. This CDR3 comprises 13 residues. CDR1 and CDR2 from the germline V gene are SGHTA and FQGNSA. This chain's CDR3 is CASSSTPTYEQYF.

The CDR3 spells CASSQDPQGAPNYPPYNEQFF. The chain joins TRBV4-2 to TRBJ2-1; checking the TCRdb D call of TRBD1 is not possible without DNA. This CDR3 is 21 amino acids long. Germline loops: CDR1 LGHNA, CDR2 YNFKEQ.

The chain uses TRBV29-1 and TRBJ2-1; TCRdb reports TRBD1, a call that lacks DNA to check it against. In germline, CDR1 is SQVTM, CDR2 ANQGSEA. The length of the CDR3 is 14 residues. The chain's CDR3 is CSVEDRGVYNEQFF.

This chain uses TRBV29-1 with TRBJ1-1; TCRdb indicates TRBD1, and absent DNA this call remains unverified. CDR3 length equals 18 residues. Per the germline V gene, CDR1 is SQVTM and CDR2 is ANQGSEA. This chain's CDR3 is CSVDGQGYGLGMNTEAFF.

The V and J genes are TRBV5-1 and TRBJ2-3; without DNA, the TCRdb call of TRBD2 cannot be checked. Germline-derived CDR1 and CDR2 are SGHRS and YFSETQ. The CDR3 is 16 residues long. The CDR3 loop reads CASSFSGTRNTDTQYF.

The chain couples TRBV28 to TRBJ2-5; the D gene TCRdb calls, TRBD2, cannot be checked with no DNA. This CDR3 has 17 residues. Germline V gene lookup returns CDR1 MDHEN and CDR2 SYDVKM. The CDR3: CASSSPRLAGGQETQYF. The full variable domain, rest sourced from reference TRBV28 and TRBJ2-5, is DVKVTQSSRYLVKRTGEKVFLECVQDMDHENMFWYRQDPGLGLRLIYFSYDVKMKEKGDIPEGYSVSREKKERFSLILESASTNQTSMYLCASSSPRLAGGQETQYFGPGTRLLVL.

The V call is TRBV21-1, the J call TRBJ1-2; TCRdb returns TRBD1, unconfirmable since there is no DNA. TRBV21-1 is a listed pseudogene. This CDR3 is built from 21 residues. CDR3 region: CASSKRGEGQGTRVRNYGYTF.

The chain combines TRBV28 with TRBJ2-7; TCRdb calls TRBD1, which cannot be checked without DNA. The CDR3 is 14 amino acids. Germline CDR1 MDHEN, CDR2 SYDVKM. CDR3 region: CASSLTRGAYEQYF. The whole variable domain, filled in from reference TRBV28 and TRBJ2-7, reads DVKVTQSSRYLVKRTGEKVFLECVQDMDHENMFWYRQDPGLGLRLIYFSYDVKMKEKGDIPEGYSVSREKKERFSLILESASTNQTSMYLCASSLTRGAYEQYFGPGTRLTVT.

The chain employs TRBV27 and TRBJ2-7; the TRBD2 assignment by TCRdb is unverifiable without DNA. The CDR3 length is 13 residues. Germline V gives CDR1 MNHEY, CDR2 SMNVEV (reference sequence). The CDR3 sequence: CASSLSGGNEQYF.

J is TRBJ2-7 and V is TRBV6-2 or TRBV6-3; lacking DNA, the TRBD1 call made by TCRdb goes unchecked. Per germline, CDR1 MNHEY and CDR2 SVGEGT. This CDR3 spans 13 amino acids. CDR3 loop: CASSSRVSYEQYF.

The V call is TRBV7-2, the J call TRBJ1-1. Per germline, CDR1 SGHTA and CDR2 FQGNSA. The CDR3 totals 14 residues. CDR3 amino acids: CASSLVGQNTEAFF.

The chain is built from TRBV19 and TRBJ2-3. The CDR3 consists of 12 residues. Looked up from germline, CDR1 is LNHDA and CDR2 is SQIVND (reference sequence). CDR3 sequence reads: CASSRDSVTQYF. The whole variable domain, remainder taken from reference TRBV19 and TRBJ2-3, is DGGITQSPKYLFRKEGQNVTLSCEQNLNHDAMYWYRQDPGQGLRLIYYSQIVNDFQKGDIAEGYSVSREKKESFPLTVTSAQKNPTAFYLCASSRDSVTQYFGPGTRLTVL.

The chain couples TRBV7-9 to TRBJ2-2; TCRdb selects TRBD1, and the lack of DNA leaves this call unchecked. The CDR3 runs to 16 residues. Germline assignment: CDR1 SEHNR and CDR2 FQNEAQ (reference sequence). The CDR3 protein is CASSSHPGQDTGELFF.

This chain connects TRBV5-6 to TRBJ2-3; as DNA is missing, the TRBD2 call by TCRdb cannot be tested. The germline V gene encodes CDR1 SGHDT and CDR2 YYEEEE. CDR3 length: 18 amino acids. The CDR3 protein is CASSLGAGSSPSGDTQYF.

The rearrangement uses TRBV28 and TRBJ2-1; TCRdb reports TRBD2, a call that lacks DNA to check it against. Germline CDR1 and CDR2: MDHEN and SYDVKM. The length of the CDR3 is 14 residues. CDR3: CASSRGRGLNEQFF.

CDR3 sequence reads: CASSQYWDGNTEAFF. V is TRBV19 and J is TRBJ1-1; the TCRdb call, TRBD1, lacks DNA for checking. In germline, CDR1 is LNHDA, CDR2 SQIVND (reference sequence). The CDR3 length is 15 residues. The complete variable domain, with remaining parts taken from reference TRBV19 and TRBJ1-1, reads DGGITQSPKYLFRKEGQNVTLSCEQNLNHDAMYWYRQDPGQGLRLIYYSQIVNDFQKGDIAEGYSVSREKKESFPLTVTSAQKNPTAFYLCASSQYWDGNTEAFFGQGTRLTVV.

V and J are TRBV27 and TRBJ2-7; TCRdb's D gene call, TRBD1, goes unchecked for lack of DNA. Germline V gene sequence: CDR1 MNHEY, CDR2 SMNVEV (reference sequence). This CDR3 contains 14 residues. CDR3: CASSHQTGTYEQYF.

This clonotype is called medium-sized (0.01 to 0.1%) based on its frequency. The rearrangement joins TRBV29-1 to TRBJ2-3; TCRdb's D call of TRBD1 is untestable without DNA. CDR3 length: 15 amino acids. Germline lookup yields CDR1 SQVTM and CDR2 ANQGSEA. CDR3 sequence reads: CSVHNWGTFTDTQYF.

The gene calls are TRBV7-9 and TRBJ1-1. CDR1 and CDR2 (germline): SEHNR, FQNEAQ (reference sequence). This CDR3 region has 14 residues. The CDR3 region is CASSSDGIYTEAFF. The entire variable domain, with the rest obtained from reference TRBV7-9 and TRBJ1-1, is as follows: DTGVSQNPRHKITKRGQNVTFRCDPISEHNRLYWYRQTLGQGPEFLTYFQNEAQLEKSRLLSDRFSAERPKGSFSTLEIQRTEQGDSAMYLCASSSDGIYTEAFFGQGTRLTVV.

The chain couples TRBV5-1 to TRBJ2-3; TCRdb reports TRBD1, a call that lacks DNA to check it against. Germline CDR1 is SGHRS and CDR2 is YFSETQ. The CDR3 spans 11 residues. The CDR3 reads CASWGGDTQYF.

The chain links TRBV28 to TRBJ2-7; the D call from TCRdb, TRBD2, cannot be confirmed without DNA. CDR1 is MDHEN and CDR2 is SYDVKM in the germline V gene. CDR3 length: 15 amino acids. The CDR3 sequence: CAIRAGRSPGNEQYF.

This chain uses TRBV11-2 with TRBJ1-2; TCRdb indicates TRBD1, and absent DNA this call remains unverified. The length of the CDR3 is 14 residues. CDR1 SGHAT and CDR2 FQNNGV come from the germline V gene. The CDR3 region is CASSTWGTGEGYTF.

The rearrangement uses TRBV20-1 and TRBJ2-7. The CDR3 runs to 16 residues. Germline CDR1 and CDR2: DFQATT and SNEGSKA (reference sequence). This CDR3 is CSARPKFLGSTYEQYF.

The rearrangement uses TRBV11-2 and TRBJ2-7; TCRdb's assignment of TRBD1 cannot be checked, as there is no DNA. This CDR3 has 15 amino acids. Germline V lookup: CDR1 SGHAT, CDR2 FQNNGV. This CDR3 is CASSWGTGGSYEQYF. The full variable domain, its missing parts supplied by reference TRBV11-2 and TRBJ2-7, is EAGVAQSPRYKIIEKRQSVAFWCNPISGHATLYWYQQILGQGPKLLIQFQNNGVVDDSQLPKDRFSAERLKGVDSTLKIQPAKLEDSAVYLCASSWGTGGSYEQYFGPGTRLTVT.

The chain uses TRBV6-5 and TRBJ2-7; with no DNA, the TCRdb D assignment of TRBD1 cannot be verified. CDR3 size: 15 residues. Germline values: CDR1 MNHEY, CDR2 SVGAGI. The CDR3 here is CASSYSTGASYEQYF.

This clonotype shows up as medium-sized by frequency. V and J are TRBV29-1 and TRBJ2-3; the D gene TCRdb calls, TRBD2, cannot be checked with no DNA. CDR3 length equals 18 residues. CDR1 is SQVTM, CDR2 ANQGSEA, per germline. The CDR3 sequence is CSVEGGVDITLGLDTQYF.

The V call is TRBV20-1, the J call TRBJ1-1. Germline V gene data show CDR1 as DFQATT and CDR2 as SNEGSKA (reference sequence). The CDR3 is made up of 12 amino acids. The chain's CDR3 is CSARVLGAEAFF.